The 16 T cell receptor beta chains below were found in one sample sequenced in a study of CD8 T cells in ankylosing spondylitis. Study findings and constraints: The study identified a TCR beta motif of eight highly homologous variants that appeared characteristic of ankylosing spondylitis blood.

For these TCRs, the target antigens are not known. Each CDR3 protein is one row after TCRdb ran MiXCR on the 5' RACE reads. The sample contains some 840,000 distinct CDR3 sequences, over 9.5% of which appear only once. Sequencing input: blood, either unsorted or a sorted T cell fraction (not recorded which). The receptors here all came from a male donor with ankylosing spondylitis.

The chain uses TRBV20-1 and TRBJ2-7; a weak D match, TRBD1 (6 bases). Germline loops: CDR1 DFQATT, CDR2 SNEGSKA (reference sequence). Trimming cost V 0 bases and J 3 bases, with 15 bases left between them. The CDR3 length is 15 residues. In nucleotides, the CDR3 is TGCAGTGCTAGAGATCAGGGGCCCGAAGACTACGAGCAGTACTTC. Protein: CSARDQGPEDYEQYF.

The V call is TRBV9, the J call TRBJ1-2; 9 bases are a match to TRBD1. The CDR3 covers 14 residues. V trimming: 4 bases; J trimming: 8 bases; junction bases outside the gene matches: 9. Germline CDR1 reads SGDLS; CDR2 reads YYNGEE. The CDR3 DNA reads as TGTGCCAGCAGCCCACGAGGGACAGGGCGGGGCTACACCTTC. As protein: CASSPRGTGRGYTF.

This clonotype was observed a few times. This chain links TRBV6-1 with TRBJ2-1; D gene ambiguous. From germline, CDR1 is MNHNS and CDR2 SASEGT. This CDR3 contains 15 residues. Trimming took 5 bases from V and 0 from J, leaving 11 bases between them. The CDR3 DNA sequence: TGTGCCAGCAGTCCGCGTTTGGTCTCCTACAATGAGCAGTTCTTC. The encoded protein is CASSPRLVSYNEQFF.

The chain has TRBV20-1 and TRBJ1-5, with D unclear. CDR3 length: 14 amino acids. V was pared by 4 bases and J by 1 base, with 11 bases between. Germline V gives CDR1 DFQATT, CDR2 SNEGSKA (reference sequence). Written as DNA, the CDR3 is TGCAGTGCTATGAGGCTAGTCAGCAATCAGCCCCAGCATTTT. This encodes CSAMRLVSNQPQHF.

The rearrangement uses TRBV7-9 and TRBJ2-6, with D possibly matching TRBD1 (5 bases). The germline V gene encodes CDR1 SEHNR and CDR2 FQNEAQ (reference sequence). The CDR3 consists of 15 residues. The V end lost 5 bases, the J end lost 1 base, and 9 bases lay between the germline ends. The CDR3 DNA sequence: TGTGCCAGCAGCACAGGCTGGTCTGGGGCCAACGTCCTGACTTTC. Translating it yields CASSTGWSGANVLTF.

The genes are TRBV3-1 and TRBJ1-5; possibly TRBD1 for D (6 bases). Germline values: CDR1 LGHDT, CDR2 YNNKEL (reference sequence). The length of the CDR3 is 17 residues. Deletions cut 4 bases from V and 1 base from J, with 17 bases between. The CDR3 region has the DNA TGTGCCAGCAGCCCACGGAGGGGGGGAGGGAGCAATCAGCCCCAGCATTTT. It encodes CASSPRRGGGSNQPQHF.

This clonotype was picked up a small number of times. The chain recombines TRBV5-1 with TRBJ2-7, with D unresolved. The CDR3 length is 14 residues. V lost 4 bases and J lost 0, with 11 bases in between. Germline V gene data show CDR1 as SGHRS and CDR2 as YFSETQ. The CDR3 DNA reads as TGCGCCAGCAGCCCGACATGGGGCTCCTACGAGCAGTACTTC. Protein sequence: CASSPTWGSYEQYF.

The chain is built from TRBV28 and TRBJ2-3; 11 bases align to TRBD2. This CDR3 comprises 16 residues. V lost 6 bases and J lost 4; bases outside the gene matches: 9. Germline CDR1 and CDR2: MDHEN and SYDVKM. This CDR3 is CASRPGTSGFSDTQYF. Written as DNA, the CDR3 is TGTGCCAGCAGACCCGGGACTAGCGGATTTTCAGATACGCAGTATTTT.

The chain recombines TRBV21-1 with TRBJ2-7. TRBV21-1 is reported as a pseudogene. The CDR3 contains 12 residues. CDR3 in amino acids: CASSKGRHEQYF. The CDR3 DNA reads TGTGCCAGCAGCAAAGGTCGCCACGAGCAGTACTTC.

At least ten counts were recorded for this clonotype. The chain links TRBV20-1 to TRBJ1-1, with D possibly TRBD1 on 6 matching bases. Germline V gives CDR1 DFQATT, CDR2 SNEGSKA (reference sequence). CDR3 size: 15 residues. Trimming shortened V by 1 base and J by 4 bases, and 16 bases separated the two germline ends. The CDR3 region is CSARVRGRGSTEAFF. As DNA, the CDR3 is TGCAGTGCTAGAGTCCGGGGGCGGGGAAGCACTGAAGCTTTCTTT.

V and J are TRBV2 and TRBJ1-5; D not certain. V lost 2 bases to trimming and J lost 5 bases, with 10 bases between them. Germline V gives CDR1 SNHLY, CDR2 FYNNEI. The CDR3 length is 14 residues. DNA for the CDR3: TGTGCCAGCAGTGAAAGGACCCATTATCAGCCCCAGCATTTT. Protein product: CASSERTHYQPQHF.

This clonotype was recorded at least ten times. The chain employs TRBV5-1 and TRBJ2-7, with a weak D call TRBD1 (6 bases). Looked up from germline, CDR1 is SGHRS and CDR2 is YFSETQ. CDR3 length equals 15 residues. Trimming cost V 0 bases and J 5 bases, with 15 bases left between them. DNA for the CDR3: TGCGCCAGCAGCTTGGTTTCGACAGGAGGTGACGAGCAGTACTTC. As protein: CASSLVSTGGDEQYF.

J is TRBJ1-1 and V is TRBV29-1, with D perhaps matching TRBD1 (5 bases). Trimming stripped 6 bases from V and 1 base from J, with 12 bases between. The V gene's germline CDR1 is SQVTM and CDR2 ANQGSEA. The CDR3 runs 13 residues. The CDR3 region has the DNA TGCAGCGTCCGGACACTCCCGAACACTGAAGCTTTCTTT. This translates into CSVRTLPNTEAFF.

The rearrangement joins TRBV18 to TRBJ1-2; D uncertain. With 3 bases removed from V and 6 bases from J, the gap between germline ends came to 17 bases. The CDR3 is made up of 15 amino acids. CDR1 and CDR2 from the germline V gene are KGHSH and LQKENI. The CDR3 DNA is TGTGCCAGCTCACCCCAAACCGACGAACGGGATGGCTACACCTTC. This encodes CASSPQTDERDGYTF.

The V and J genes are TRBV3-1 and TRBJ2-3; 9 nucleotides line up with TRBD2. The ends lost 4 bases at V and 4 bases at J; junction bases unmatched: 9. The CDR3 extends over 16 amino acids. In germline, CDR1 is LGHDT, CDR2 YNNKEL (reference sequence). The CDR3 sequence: CASSRFGGREADTQYF. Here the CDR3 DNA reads TGTGCCAGCAGCCGATTCGGCGGGAGGGAGGCAGATACGCAGTATTTT.

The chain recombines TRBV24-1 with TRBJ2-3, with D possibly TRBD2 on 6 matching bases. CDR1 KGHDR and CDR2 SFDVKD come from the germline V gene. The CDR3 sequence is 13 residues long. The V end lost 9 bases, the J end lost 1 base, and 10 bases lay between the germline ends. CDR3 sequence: CATGGSRTDTQYF. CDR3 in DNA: TGTGCCACCGGGGGGTCGCGCACAGATACGCAGTATTTT.